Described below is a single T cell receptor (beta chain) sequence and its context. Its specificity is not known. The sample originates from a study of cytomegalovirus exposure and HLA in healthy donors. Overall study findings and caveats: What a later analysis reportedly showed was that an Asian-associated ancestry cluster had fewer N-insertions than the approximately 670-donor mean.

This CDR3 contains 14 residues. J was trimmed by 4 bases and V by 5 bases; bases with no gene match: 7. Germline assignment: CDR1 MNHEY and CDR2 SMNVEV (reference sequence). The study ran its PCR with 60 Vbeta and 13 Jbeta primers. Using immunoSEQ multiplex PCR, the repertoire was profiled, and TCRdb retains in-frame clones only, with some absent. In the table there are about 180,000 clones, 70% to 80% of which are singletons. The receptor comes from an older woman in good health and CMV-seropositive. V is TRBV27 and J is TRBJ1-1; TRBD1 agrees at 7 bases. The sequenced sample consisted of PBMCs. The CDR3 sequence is CASSPHRGGTEAFF. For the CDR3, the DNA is TGTGCCAGCAGTCCGCACAGGGGCGGCACTGAAGCTTTCTTT.